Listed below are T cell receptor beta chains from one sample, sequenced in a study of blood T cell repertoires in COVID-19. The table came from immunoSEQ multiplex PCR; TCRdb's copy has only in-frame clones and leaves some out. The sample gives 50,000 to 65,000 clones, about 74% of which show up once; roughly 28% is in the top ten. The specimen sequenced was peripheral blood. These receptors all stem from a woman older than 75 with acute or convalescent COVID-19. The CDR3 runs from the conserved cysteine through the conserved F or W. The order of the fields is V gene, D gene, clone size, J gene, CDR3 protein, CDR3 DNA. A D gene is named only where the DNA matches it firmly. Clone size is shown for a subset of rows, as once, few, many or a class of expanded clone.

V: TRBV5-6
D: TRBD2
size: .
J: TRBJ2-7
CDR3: CASSLEAGGSYEQYF
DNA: TGTGCCAGCAGCTTGGAGGCGGGAGGCTCCTACGAGCAGTACTTC

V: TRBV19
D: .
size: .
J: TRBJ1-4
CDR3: CASSIGGGTNEKLFF
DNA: TGTGCCAGTAGTATTGGGGGGGGAACTAATGAAAAACTGTTTTTT

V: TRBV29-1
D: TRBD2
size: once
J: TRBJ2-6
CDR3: CSVLLGGGASGANVLTF
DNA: TGCAGCGTACTCCTCGGGGGGGGCGCGTCTGGGGCCAACGTCCTGACTTTC

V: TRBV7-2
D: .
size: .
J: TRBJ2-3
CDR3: CASSFQGTDTQYF
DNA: TGTGCCAGCAGCTTCCAGGGTACAGATACGCAGTATTTT

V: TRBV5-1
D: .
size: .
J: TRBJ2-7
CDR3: CASSLVKGESYEQYF
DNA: TGCGCCAGCAGCTTGGTAAAGGGGGAGTCCTACGAGCAGTACTTC

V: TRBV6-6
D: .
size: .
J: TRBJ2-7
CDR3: CASSYSRGRGDEQYF
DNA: TGTGCCAGCAGTTACTCGCGGGGCAGGGGGGACGAGCAGTACTTC

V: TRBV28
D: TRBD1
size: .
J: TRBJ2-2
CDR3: CASSRDRVRTGELFF
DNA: TGTGCCAGCAGCCGGGACAGGGTCCGAACCGGGGAGCTGTTTTTT

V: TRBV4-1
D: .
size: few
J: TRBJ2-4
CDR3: CASSPSSALGVKNIQYF
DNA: TGCGCCAGCAGCCCCTCCAGCGCGCTAGGAGTCAAAAACATTCAGTACTTC

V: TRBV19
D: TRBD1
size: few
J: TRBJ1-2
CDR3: CASTTEWAGGNYGYTF
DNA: TGTGCCAGTACGACCGAGTGGGCAGGGGGTAACTATGGCTACACCTTC

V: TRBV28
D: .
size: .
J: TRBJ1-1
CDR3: CASSLRTEWAEAFF
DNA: TGTGCCAGCAGTTTAAGGACAGAATGGGCTGAAGCTTTCTTT

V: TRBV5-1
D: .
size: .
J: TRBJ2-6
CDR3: CASRKTDSGANVLTF
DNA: TGCGCCAGCAGGAAAACAGACTCTGGGGCCAACGTCCTGACTTTC

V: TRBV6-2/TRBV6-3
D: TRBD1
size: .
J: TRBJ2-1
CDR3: CASSFSGTGGDNEQFF
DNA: TGTGCCAGCAGCTTCTCAGGGACAGGGGGGGACAATGAGCAGTTCTTC

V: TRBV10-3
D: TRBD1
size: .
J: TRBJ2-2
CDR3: CAISPQGAGELFF
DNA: TGTGCCATCAGTCCTCAGGGGGCCGGGGAGCTGTTTTTT

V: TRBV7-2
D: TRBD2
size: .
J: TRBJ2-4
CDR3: CASSPGTSGRGAKNIQYF
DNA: TGTGCCAGCAGCCCAGGGACTAGCGGGAGAGGGGCCAAAAACATTCAGTACTTC

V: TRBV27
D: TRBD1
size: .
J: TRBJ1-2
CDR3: CASSLSRQGLYGYTF
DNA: TGTGCCAGCAGTTTAAGTCGACAGGGTTTATACGGCTACACCTTC

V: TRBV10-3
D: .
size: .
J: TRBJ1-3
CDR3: CAITQQGLNSGNTIYF
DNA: TGTGCCATCACCCAACAGGGTTTGAACTCTGGAAACACCATATATTTT

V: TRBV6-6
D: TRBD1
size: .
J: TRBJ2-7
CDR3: CASSYPGTGLMNEQYF
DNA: TGTGCCAGCAGTTACCCTGGGACAGGGCTTATGAACGAGCAGTACTTC

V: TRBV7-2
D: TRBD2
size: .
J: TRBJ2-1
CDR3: CASSSQNGLAVYNEQFF
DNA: TGTGCCAGCAGCTCCCAAAATGGACTAGCGGTCTACAATGAGCAGTTCTTC

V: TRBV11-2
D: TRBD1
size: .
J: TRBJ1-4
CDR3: CASSTGTGRAEKLFF
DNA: TGTGCCAGCAGCACCGGGACAGGGAGGGCTGAAAAACTGTTTTTT

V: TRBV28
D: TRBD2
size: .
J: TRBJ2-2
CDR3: CASSPPGPGLAGTGELFF
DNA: TGTGCCAGCAGTCCCCCGGGCCCGGGACTAGCGGGAACCGGGGAGCTGTTTTTT

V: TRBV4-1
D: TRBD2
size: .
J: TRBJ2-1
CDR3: CASSQDKAGGPRNEQFF
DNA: TGCGCCAGCAGCCAAGACAAGGCGGGAGGGCCTAGGAATGAGCAGTTCTTC

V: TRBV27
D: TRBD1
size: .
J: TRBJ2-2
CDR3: CASSLSGTAGELFF
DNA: TGTGCCAGCAGTTTATCAGGGACAGCCGGGGAGCTGTTTTTT

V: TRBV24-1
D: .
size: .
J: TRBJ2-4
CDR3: CATSVSKKNIQYF
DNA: TGTGCCACCAGTGTGAGCAAAAAAAACATTCAGTACTTC

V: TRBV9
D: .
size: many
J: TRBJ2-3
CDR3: CASTGTLSTDTQYF
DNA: TGTGCCAGCACTGGGACACTTAGCACAGATACGCAGTATTTT

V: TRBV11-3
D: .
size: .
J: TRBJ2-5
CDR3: CASSLEWASRTREETQYF
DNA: TGTGCCAGCAGCTTAGAGTGGGCTAGCAGAACGCGGGAAGAGACCCAGTACTTC

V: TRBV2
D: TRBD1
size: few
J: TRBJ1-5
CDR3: CASSVPGQGTNQPQHF
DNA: TGTGCCAGCAGTGTGCCGGGACAGGGTACGAATCAGCCCCAGCATTTT

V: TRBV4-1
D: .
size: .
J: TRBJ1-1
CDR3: CASSQQGSNTEAFF
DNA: TGCGCCAGCAGCCAACAGGGTTCGAACACTGAAGCTTTCTTT

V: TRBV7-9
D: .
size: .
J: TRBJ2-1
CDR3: CASSFRAGFNEQFF
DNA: TGTGCCAGCAGCTTTAGGGCGGGATTCAATGAGCAGTTCTTC

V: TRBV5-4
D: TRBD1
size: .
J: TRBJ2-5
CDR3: CASSNPGTVQETQYF
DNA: TGTGCCAGCAGCAACCCTGGGACAGTCCAAGAGACCCAGTACTTC

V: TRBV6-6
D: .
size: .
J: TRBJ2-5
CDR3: CASSGGGRETQYF
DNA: TGTGCCAGCAGTGGGGGGGGGCGAGAGACCCAGTACTTC

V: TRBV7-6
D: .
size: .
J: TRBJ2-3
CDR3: CASSLVVNPRGDTQYF
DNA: TGTGCCAGCAGCTTAGTAGTCAACCCTAGAGGGGATACGCAGTATTTT

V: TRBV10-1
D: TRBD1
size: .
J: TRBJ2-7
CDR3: CASNTKGAHYEQYF
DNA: TGCGCCAGCAATACCAAGGGGGCCCACTACGAGCAGTACTTC

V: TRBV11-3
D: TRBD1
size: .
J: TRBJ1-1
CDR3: CASSVPGQGRTEAFF
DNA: TGTGCCAGCAGCGTACCGGGACAGGGCCGCACTGAAGCTTTCTTT

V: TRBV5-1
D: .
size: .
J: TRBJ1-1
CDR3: CASSLRQAMNTEAFF
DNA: TGCGCCAGCAGCTTAAGGCAGGCCATGAACACTGAAGCTTTCTTT

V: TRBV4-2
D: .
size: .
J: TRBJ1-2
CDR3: CASSQNPDRIGPYGYTF
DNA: TGTGCCAGCAGCCAAAACCCTGACAGAATTGGGCCCTATGGCTACACCTTC

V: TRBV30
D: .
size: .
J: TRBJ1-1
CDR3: CAWRTWALTEAFF
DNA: TGTGCCTGGAGGACCTGGGCGTTGACTGAAGCTTTCTTT

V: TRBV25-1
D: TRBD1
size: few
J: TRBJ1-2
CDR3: CASSTGGGGGYTF
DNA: TGTGCCAGCAGTACAGGGGGCGGAGGCGGCTACACCTTC

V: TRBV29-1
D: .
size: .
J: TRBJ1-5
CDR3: CSVVVRVGQPQHF
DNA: TGCAGCGTTGTAGTCAGGGTGGGTCAGCCCCAGCATTTT

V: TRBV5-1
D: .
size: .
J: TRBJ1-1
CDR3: CASSLARSDTEAFF
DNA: TGCGCCAGCAGCTTGGCCAGATCAGACACTGAAGCTTTCTTT

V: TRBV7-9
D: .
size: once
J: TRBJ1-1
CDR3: CASSVGHSTEAFF
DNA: TGTGCCAGCAGCGTCGGACATTCCACTGAAGCTTTCTTT

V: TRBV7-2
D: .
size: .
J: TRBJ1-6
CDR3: CASSLVGLGANNSPLHF
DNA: TGTGCCAGCAGCTTAGTCGGGCTGGGGGCTAATAATTCACCCCTCCACTTT

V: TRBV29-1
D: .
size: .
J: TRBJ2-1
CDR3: CSVAVTGSYNEQFF
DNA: TGCAGCGTTGCCGTCACAGGCTCCTACAATGAGCAGTTCTTC

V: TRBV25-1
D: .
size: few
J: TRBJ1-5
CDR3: CASRGGGNQPQHF
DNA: TGTGCCAGCCGGGGGGGAGGCAATCAGCCCCAGCATTTT

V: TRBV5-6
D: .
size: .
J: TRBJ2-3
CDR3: CASSLVGGRTTDTQYF
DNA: TGTGCCAGCAGCTTGGTCGGGGGGCGAACCACAGATACGCAGTATTTT

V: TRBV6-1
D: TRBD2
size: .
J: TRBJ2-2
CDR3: CASSDPRLAGLTGELFF
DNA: TGTGCCAGCAGTGACCCTAGACTAGCGGGCCTTACCGGGGAGCTGTTTTTT

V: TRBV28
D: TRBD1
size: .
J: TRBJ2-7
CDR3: CASSSQLGTASYEQYF
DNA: TGTGCCAGCAGTTCACAGCTCGGGACAGCTTCCTACGAGCAGTACTTC